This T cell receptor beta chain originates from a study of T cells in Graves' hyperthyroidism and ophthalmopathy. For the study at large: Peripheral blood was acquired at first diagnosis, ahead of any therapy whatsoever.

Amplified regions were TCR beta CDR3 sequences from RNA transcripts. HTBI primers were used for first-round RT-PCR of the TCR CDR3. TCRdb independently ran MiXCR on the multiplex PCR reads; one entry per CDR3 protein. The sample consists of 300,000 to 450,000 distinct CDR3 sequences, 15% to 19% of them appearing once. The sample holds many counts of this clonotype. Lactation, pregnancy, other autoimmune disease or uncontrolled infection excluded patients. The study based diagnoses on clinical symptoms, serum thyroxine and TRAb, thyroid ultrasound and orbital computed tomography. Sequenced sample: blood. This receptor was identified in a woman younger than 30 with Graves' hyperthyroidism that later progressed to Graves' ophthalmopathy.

The CDR3 loop is CSVTGTGEQFF. The CDR3 region has the DNA TGCAGTGTAACCGGGACAGGGGAGCAGTTCTTC. This chain joins TRBV20-1 and TRBJ2-1, with 9 bases aligning to TRBD1. The length of the CDR3 is 11 residues. V shed 7 bases and J 10 bases; nucleotides not matched to a gene: 5. Germline assignment: CDR1 DFQATT and CDR2 SNEGSKA (reference sequence).